One sample yielded the 17 T cell receptor beta chains listed below, sequenced in a study of regulatory T cells in long-lasting Graves disease. Arm-PCR of CDR3 regions and iRepertoire HTBI primers were the basis on which TCR beta libraries were built. In TCRdb, the multiplex PCR reads were re-called with MiXCR into one record per CDR3 protein. The table has under 450,000 distinct CDR3 sequences, 12% seen once. Indicated time point: newly diagnosed GD, antithyroid drugs for less than 3 months. RNA extracted from PBMCs served as the sequencing template. The same specimen was also included in a second study, on T cells in Graves' hyperthyroidism and ophthalmopathy.

This sample comprised peripheral blood mononuclear cells (PBMCs), obtained at new diagnosis, from a patient treated with antithyroid drugs. Every receptor here comes from a woman under 30 with Graves disease.

This clonotype came up a few times. The J gene is TRBJ1-2, the V gene TRBV4-3; no clear D. This CDR3 contains 17 residues. Germline V lookup: CDR1 LGHNA, CDR2 YSLEER. The V gene lost 0 bases and the J gene lost 2 bases, with 16 bases spanning the gap. The CDR3 is CASSQDRSVGRNYGYTF. The DNA of the CDR3 is TGCGCCAGCAGCCAAGACCGGTCGGTGGGCAGAAACTATGGCTACACCTTC.

This clonotype showed up many times. The chain joins TRBV7-6 to TRBJ2-7, with D possibly matching TRBD2 (5 bases). The germline V gene encodes CDR1 SGHVS and CDR2 FNYEAQ. The CDR3 sequence is 15 residues long. Trimming took 0 bases from V and 5 from J, leaving 14 bases between them. This chain's CDR3 is CASSLARVGAHEQYF. The CDR3, as DNA: TGTGCCAGCAGCTTAGCGCGGGTGGGAGCACACGAGCAGTACTTC.

V and J are TRBV12-3 or TRBV12-4 and TRBJ2-6, with D possibly called TRBD1 or TRBD2 (5 bases each). V was pared by 5 bases and J by 0 bases, with 17 bases between. There are 18 residues in the CDR3. As DNA, the CDR3 is TGTGCCAGCAGTAAGCTCGGGTACGGGACCTCTGGGGCCAACGTCCTGACTTTC. This gives the protein CASSKLGYGTSGANVLTF.

In its sample, this clonotype was seen a few times. This may be a read error, as it is one base from a much larger clone. The CDR3 ends on some other residue instead of the conserved phenylalanine or tryptophan, so this is likely a read error. V usage is TRBV28 and J usage is TRBJ2-7; D might be TRBD2 (5 bases). Germline assignment: CDR1 MDHEN and CDR2 SYDVKM. V was trimmed by 1 base and J by 0 bases, leaving 10 bases between them. The CDR3 consists of 15 residues. Here the CDR3 reads CASSLSPGISYEQYL. CDR3 nucleotides: TGTGCCAGCAGTTTATCCCCCGGGATCTCCTACGAGCAGTACCTC.

The J gene is TRBJ2-7, the V gene TRBV4-1, with TRBD1 matching 9 bases. CDR1 MGHRA and CDR2 YSYEKL come from the germline V gene. Trimming took 1 base from V and 1 from J; bases not matched to a gene: 8. CDR3 length equals 17 residues. CDR3 loop: CASSQVSGTGISYEQYF. The CDR3 nucleotides are TGCGCCAGCAGCCAAGTATCCGGGACAGGGATATCCTACGAGCAGTACTTC.

This clonotype showed up many times. The chain recombines TRBV11-1 with TRBJ2-1, with a tentative D call TRBD2 (5 bases). The CDR3 runs to 13 residues. Germline V lookup: CDR1 SGHAT, CDR2 FQDESV (reference sequence). V was trimmed by 4 bases and J by 8 bases, leaving 12 bases between them. DNA of the CDR3: TGTGCCAGCAGCTCAAAACACGGGGATGAGCAGTTCTTC. This sequence encodes CASSSKHGDEQFF.

V and J are TRBV6-1 and TRBJ2-7; D is unclear. Germline V CDR1 and CDR2: MNHNS, SASEGT. Trimming cost V 5 bases and J 1 base, with 15 bases left between them. The CDR3 length is 15 residues. CDR3 sequence reads: CASSPLGTSSYEQYV. The CDR3 coding sequence is TGTGCCAGCAGTCCTCTGGGCACTTCATCCTACGAGCAGTACGTC.

Notes on this clonotype: This could be a read error, since a much larger clone is one nucleotide away. The chain couples TRBV29-1 to TRBJ2-4; TRBD2 aligns across 7 bases. Germline V CDR1 and CDR2: SQVTM, ANQGSEA. V shed 4 bases, J shed 13 bases, and the junction held 7 bases outside the gene matches. The CDR3 consists of 11 residues. The CDR3: CSVGEGHEQYF. The CDR3 DNA follows: TGCAGCGTTGGGGAGGGGCATGAGCAGTACTTC.

In this sample, this clonotype turned up many times. The rearrangement joins TRBV12-3 or TRBV12-4 to TRBJ2-5; TRBD2 agrees at 8 bases. The trim removed 4 bases at V and 4 bases at J, leaving 11 bases unmatched. The CDR3 is 16 amino acids. Written as DNA, the CDR3 is TGTGCCAGCAGTTCTCGGCTCTTCGCGGGGGGAGAGACCCAGTACTTC. Protein: CASSSRLFAGGETQYF.

Many counts were recorded for this clonotype. The chain links TRBV12-3 or TRBV12-4 to TRBJ2-1; D gene ambiguous. This CDR3 spans 15 amino acids. Trimming took off 3 bases at V and 2 bases at J, with 11 bases between the two ends. CDR3 residues: CASSFGPGTYNEQFF. CDR3 coding DNA: TGTGCCAGCAGTTTCGGTCCAGGCACCTACAATGAGCAGTTCTTC.

The table lists this clonotype with many counts. It is unclear where the CDR3 begins or ends on the DNA, so no DNA is shown, and the CDR3 is as TCRdb lists it. The CDR3: CSVRQMSLYNEQFF. The V call is TRBV29-1, the J call TRBJ2-1; the D segment call TRBD1 is taken from the table without a DNA check. The germline V gene encodes CDR1 SQVTM and CDR2 ANQGSEA. The CDR3 is made up of 14 amino acids, end residues included.

The chain combines TRBV11-2 with TRBJ2-7; possibly TRBD1 for D (7 bases). V lost 5 bases and J 3 bases, leaving 14 bases between the germline ends. Germline CDR1 reads SGHAT; CDR2 reads FQNNGV. The CDR3 contains 14 residues. CDR3 sequence: CASSAGQSNYEQYF. CDR3 in DNA: TGTGCCAGCAGCGCGGGACAGTCTAACTACGAGCAGTACTTC.

Ten or more counts support this clonotype. V gene TRBV2 combines with J gene TRBJ2-1; D might be TRBD2 (5 bases). The V gene lost 8 bases and the J gene lost 2 bases, with 13 bases spanning the gap. Germline V gene sequence: CDR1 SNHLY, CDR2 FYNNEI. CDR3 length: 14 residues. The CDR3: CASGSRETYNEQFF. CDR3 nucleotides: TGTGCCAGCGGTTCCCGGGAAACCTACAATGAGCAGTTCTTC.

This clonotype was observed at least ten times. The rearrangement links TRBV28 to TRBJ2-1; 16 bases fit TRBD2. This CDR3 has 19 amino acids. Germline V lookup: CDR1 MDHEN, CDR2 SYDVKM. V gave up 8 bases and J gave up 8 bases; unmatched junction bases: 18. The CDR3 loop reads CASLSPGLAGGPSGYEQFF. The CDR3 coding sequence is TGTGCCAGCTTGAGCCCGGGACTAGCGGGAGGGCCGTCCGGATATGAGCAGTTCTTC.

This clonotype has at least ten counts. V usage is TRBV2 and J usage is TRBJ1-3; D is unclear. CDR1 is SNHLY and CDR2 is FYNNEI in the germline V gene. V lost 5 bases to trimming and J lost 2 bases, with 16 bases between them. The CDR3 consists of 16 residues. The CDR3, as DNA: TGTGCCAGCAGTACTCGACACCGCGTCCCTGGAAACACCATATATTTT. Protein product: CASSTRHRVPGNTIYF.

There are a few counts of this clonotype. The chain combines TRBV29-1 with TRBJ2-1; no firm D call. The germline V and J ends were trimmed by 7 bases and 7 bases, with 11 bases remaining between them. This CDR3 has 11 amino acids. The germline CDR1 and CDR2 sequences are SQVTM and ANQGSEA. CDR3 amino acids: CSGGPWNEQFF. The CDR3 DNA reads as TGCAGCGGTGGACCCTGGAATGAGCAGTTCTTC.

This clonotype occurred many times. The J gene is TRBJ2-7, the V gene TRBV15; D is perhaps TRBD2 (5 bases). The CDR3 is 14 residues long. CDR1 is LNHNV and CDR2 is YYDKDF in the germline V gene (reference sequence). V was cut by 0 bases and J by 7 bases, with 13 bases left in between. The CDR3 is CATSRDLASTEQYF. In DNA, the CDR3 is TGTGCCACCAGCAGAGATCTCGCTAGCACGGAGCAGTACTTC.